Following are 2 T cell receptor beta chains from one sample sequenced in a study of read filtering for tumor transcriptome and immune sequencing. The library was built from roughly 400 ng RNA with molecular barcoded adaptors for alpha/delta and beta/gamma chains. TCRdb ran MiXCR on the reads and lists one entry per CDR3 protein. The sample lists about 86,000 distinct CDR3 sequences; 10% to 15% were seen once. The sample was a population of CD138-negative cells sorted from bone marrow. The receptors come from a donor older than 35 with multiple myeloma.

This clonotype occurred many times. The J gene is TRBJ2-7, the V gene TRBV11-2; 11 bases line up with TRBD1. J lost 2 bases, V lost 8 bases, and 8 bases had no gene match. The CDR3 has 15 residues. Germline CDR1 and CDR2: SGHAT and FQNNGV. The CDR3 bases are TGTGCCAGCTTATCCGGGACAGGGGGTCCCTACGAGCAGTACTTC. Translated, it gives CASLSGTGGPYEQYF. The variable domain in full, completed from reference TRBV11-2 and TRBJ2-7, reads EAGVAQSPRYKIIEKRQSVAFWCNPISGHATLYWYQQILGQGPKLLIQFQNNGVVDDSQLPKDRFSAERLKGVDSTLKIQPAKLEDSAVYLCASLSGTGGPYEQYFGPGTRLTVT.

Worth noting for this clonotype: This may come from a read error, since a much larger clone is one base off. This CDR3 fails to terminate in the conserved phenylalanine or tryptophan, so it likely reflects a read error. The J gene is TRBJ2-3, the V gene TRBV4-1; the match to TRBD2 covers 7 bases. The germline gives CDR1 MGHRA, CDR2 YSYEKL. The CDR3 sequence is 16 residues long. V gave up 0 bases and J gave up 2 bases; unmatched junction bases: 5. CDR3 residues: CASSQDWGGLTDTQYS. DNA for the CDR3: TGCGCCAGCAGCCAAGACTGGGGGGGTCTCACAGATACGCAGTATTCT.